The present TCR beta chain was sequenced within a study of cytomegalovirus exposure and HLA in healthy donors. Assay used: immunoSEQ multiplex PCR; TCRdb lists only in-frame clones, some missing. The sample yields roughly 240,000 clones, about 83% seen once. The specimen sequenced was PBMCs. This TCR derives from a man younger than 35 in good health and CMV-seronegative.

As DNA, the CDR3 is TGTGCCAGTCACGACAGGGGGGCTGAAGCTTTCTTT. Its protein product is CASHDRGAEAFF. V is TRBV2 and J is TRBJ1-1; the match to TRBD1 covers 9 bases. V dropped 9 bases and J dropped 6; count of bases not matched to a gene: 5. In germline, CDR1 is SNHLY, CDR2 FYNNEI. This CDR3 is 12 amino acids long.